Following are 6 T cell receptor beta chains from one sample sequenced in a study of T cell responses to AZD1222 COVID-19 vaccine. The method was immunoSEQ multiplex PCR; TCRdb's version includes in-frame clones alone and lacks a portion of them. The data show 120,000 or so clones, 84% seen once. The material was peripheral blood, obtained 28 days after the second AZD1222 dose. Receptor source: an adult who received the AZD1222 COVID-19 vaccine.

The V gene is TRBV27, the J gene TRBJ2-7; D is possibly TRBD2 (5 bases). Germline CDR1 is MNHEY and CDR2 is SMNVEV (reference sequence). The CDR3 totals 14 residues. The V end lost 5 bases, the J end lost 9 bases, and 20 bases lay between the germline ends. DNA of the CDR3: TGTGCCAGCAGTCAACGAGTAGGGAGCCTTGGGCAGTACTTC. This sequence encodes CASSQRVGSLGQYF.

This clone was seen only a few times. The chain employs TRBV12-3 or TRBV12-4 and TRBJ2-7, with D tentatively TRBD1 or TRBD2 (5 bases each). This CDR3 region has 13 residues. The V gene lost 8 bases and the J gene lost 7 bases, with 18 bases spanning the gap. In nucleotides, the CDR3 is TGTGCCAGCTTACGGGACCCTACTTGGGAGCAGTACTTC. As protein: CASLRDPTWEQYF.

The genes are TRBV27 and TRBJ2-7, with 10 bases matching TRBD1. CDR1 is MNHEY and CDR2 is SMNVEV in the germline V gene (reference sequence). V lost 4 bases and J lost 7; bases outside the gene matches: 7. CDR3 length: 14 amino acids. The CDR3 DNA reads TGTGCCAGCAGTTGGGGGACAGGGGCGGGGGAGCAGTACTTC. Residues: CASSWGTGAGEQYF.

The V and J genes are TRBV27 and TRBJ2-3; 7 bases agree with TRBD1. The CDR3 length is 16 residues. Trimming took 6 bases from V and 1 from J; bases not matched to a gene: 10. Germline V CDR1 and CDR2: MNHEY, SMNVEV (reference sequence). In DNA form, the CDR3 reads TGTGCCAGCAGACCGGGGACAGTATGGGGCACAGATACGCAGTATTTT. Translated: CASRPGTVWGTDTQYF.

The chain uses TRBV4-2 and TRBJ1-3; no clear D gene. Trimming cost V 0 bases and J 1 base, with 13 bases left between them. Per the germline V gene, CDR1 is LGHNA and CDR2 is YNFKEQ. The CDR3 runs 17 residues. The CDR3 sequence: CASSQERPRTSGNTIYF. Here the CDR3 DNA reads TGTGCCAGCAGCCAAGAGCGTCCAAGGACGTCTGGAAACACCATATATTTT.

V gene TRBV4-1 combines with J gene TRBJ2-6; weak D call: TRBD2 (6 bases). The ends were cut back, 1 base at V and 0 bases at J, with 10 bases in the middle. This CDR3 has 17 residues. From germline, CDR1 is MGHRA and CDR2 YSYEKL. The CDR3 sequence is CASSQVGGVSGANVLTF. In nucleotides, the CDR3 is TGCGCCAGCAGCCAAGTGGGGGGTGTCTCTGGGGCCAACGTCCTGACTTTC.